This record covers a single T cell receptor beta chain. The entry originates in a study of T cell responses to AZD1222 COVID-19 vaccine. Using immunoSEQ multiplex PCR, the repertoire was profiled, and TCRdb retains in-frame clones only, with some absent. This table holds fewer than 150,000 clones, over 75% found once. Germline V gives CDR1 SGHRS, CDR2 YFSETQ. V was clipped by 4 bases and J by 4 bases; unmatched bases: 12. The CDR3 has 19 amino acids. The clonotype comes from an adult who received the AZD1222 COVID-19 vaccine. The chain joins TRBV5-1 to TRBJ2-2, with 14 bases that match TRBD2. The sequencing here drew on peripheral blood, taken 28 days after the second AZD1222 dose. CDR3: CASSSKWTSGRSGTGELFF. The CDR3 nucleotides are TGCGCCAGCAGCAGCAAGTGGACTAGCGGGAGGTCGGGCACCGGGGAGCTGTTTTTT.